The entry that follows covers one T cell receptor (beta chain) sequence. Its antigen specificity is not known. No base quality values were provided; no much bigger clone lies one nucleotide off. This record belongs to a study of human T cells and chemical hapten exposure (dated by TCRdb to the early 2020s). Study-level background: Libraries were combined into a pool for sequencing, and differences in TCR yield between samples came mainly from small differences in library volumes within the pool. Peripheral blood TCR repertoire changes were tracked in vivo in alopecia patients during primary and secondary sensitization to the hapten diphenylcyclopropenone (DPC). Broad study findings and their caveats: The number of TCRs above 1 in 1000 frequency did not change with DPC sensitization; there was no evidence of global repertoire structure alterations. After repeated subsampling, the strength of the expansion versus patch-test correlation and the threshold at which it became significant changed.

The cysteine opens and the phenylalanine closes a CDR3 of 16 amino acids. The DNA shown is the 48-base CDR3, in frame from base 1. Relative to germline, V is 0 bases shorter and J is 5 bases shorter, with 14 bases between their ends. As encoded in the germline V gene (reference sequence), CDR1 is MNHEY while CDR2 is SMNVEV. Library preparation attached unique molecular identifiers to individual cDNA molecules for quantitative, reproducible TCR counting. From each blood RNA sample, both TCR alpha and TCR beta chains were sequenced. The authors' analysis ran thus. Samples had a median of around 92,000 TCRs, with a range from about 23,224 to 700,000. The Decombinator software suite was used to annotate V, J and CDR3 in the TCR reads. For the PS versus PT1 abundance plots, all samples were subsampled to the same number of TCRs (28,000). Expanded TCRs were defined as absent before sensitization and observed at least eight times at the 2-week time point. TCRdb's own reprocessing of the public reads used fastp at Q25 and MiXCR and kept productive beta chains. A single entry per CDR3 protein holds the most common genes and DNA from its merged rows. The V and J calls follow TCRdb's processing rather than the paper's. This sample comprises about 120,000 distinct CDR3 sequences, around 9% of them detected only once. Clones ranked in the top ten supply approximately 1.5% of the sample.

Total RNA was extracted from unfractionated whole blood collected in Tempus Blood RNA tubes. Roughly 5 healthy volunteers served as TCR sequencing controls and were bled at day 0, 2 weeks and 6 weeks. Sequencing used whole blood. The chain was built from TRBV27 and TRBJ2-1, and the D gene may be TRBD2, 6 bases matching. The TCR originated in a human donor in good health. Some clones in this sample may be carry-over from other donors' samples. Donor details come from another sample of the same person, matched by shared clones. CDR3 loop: CASSLSSGSTNNEQFF. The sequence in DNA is TGTGCCAGCAGTTTATCCAGCGGGTCCACTAACAATGAGCAGTTCTTC.